This T cell receptor beta chain was found in a study of spatial heterogeneity in lung cancer. Across the whole study: The study consistently detected more beta-chain than alpha-chain sequences.

Germline CDR1 is MNHEY and CDR2 is SMNVEV (reference sequence). Germline trimming cut 2 bases from V and 5 bases from J; bases unmatched to any gene: 3. The CDR3 runs 15 residues. Time point here: sample taken at primary tumor resection. Sequencing of whole RNA from tumor, nontumor lung or frozen PBMC involved no sorting. Study findings and constraints: Tumor mutation counts were tracked by expanded intratumoral alpha and beta TCR counts.

This clonotype was seen ten or more times. Its antigen is not identified. Unique molecular identifiers, one per molecule, were present on every TCR cDNA molecule. Using its own MiXCR run on the 5' RACE reads, TCRdb lists one record per CDR3 protein. This sample has 14,000 or so distinct CDR3 sequences, with approximately 4.5% found just once. The source was lung tumor tissue, collected at surgery. This TCR was recovered from a female donor with early-stage non-small cell lung cancer. This chain uses TRBV27 with TRBJ2-1; 10 nucleotides match TRBD2. The CDR3 spells CASSLSGGDDNEQFF. The CDR3 DNA follows: TGTGCCAGCAGTTTAAGCGGGGGGGACGACAATGAGCAGTTCTTC.